The 15 T cell receptor beta chains given below trace back to one sample, sequenced in a study of T-cell reconstitution after alpha-beta-depleted transplantation in children. The TCRbeta library incorporated unique molecular identifiers. MiXCR, applied by TCRdb to the PCR reads, yields one record per CDR3 protein. The top ten clones hold roughly 24% of a sample with approximately 99,000 distinct CDR3 sequences, 5.5% to 7% of them seen once. This material consisted of PBMCs, mostly from graft donor cells, taken 360 days after TCRalphabeta/CD19-depleted stem cell transplant. The origin of the receptors is a male patient aged 2 to 10 who had a stem cell transplant for acute lymphoblastic leukemia, so the T cells may come from the graft donor.

This sequence joins TRBV4-3 and TRBJ1-5; 8 positions agree with TRBD1. This CDR3 spans 14 amino acids. The V and J ends lost 4 bases and 3 bases, in that order; junction bases with no gene match: 2. Germline V gene data show CDR1 as LGHNA and CDR2 as YSLEER. The CDR3 coding sequence is TGCGCCAGCAGCCGGGACAGGAACAATCAGCCCCAGCATTTT. Translated: CASSRDRNNQPQHF.

This clonotype was observed many times. This chain links TRBV20-1 with TRBJ2-7; TRBD1 aligns across 11 bases. CDR1 DFQATT and CDR2 SNEGSKA come from the germline V gene (reference sequence). The CDR3 is 14 amino acids. The CDR3 sequence is CSARGTGGFYEQYF. DNA of the CDR3: TGCAGCGCCCGAGGGACAGGGGGGTTCTACGAGCAGTACTTC.

This clonotype has just a few counts. The chain couples TRBV10-2 to TRBJ2-1, with D possibly matching TRBD2 (7 bases). The germline CDR1 and CDR2 sequences are WSHSY and SAAADI. The CDR3 spans 14 residues. With 10 bases removed from V and 7 bases from J, the gap between germline ends came to 20 bases. DNA for the CDR3: TGCGCCAAAAGGGGGGGCCGCGTGAGGAATGAGCAGTTCTTC. Encoded protein: CAKRGGRVRNEQFF.

This clonotype was detected ten times or more. The chain uses TRBV4-2 and TRBJ2-7, with D perhaps matching TRBD1 (6 bases). CDR1 is LGHNA and CDR2 is YNFKEQ in the germline V gene. The CDR3 consists of 19 residues. V dropped 0 bases and J dropped 0 bases, with 21 bases sitting between them. The CDR3 coding sequence is TGTGCCAGCAGCCAAGATTGGGGGACAACCGCACAAAGCTCCTACGAGCAGTACTTC. Encoded protein: CASSQDWGTTAQSSYEQYF.

At least ten counts were recorded for this clonotype. The chain carries TRBV7-6 and TRBJ2-1; TRBD2 matches 8 bases. Germline loops: CDR1 SGHVS, CDR2 FNYEAQ. Unmatched junction bases numbered 11, after V lost 2 bases and J lost 8 bases. CDR3 length: 16 amino acids. The CDR3 here is CASSLNHLAGVDEQFF. The CDR3 DNA sequence: TGTGCCAGCAGCTTAAATCACCTAGCGGGTGTTGATGAGCAGTTCTTC.

This clonotype has just a few counts. This chain links TRBV25-1 with TRBJ2-3; D assignment may be TRBD1 or TRBD2 (6 bases each). Trimming shortened V by 7 bases and J by 0 bases, and 20 bases separated the two germline ends. The CDR3 length is 17 residues. From germline, CDR1 is MGHDK and CDR2 SYGVNS. CDR3 DNA sequence: TGTGCCAGCATGGGACTTGGACAGTTCCTAAGCACAGATACGCAGTATTTT. This translates into CASMGLGQFLSTDTQYF.

This clonotype has a count of ten or more. CDR3 loop: CASSVGSSGGETQYF. DNA for the CDR3: TGTGCCAGCAGCGTAGGATCTAGCGGGGGAGAGACCCAGTACTTC. This chain links TRBV9 with TRBJ2-5, with TRBD2 matching 10 bases. The CDR3 extends over 15 amino acids. Germline-derived CDR1 and CDR2 are SGDLS and YYNGEE. The J segment lost 4 bases and the V segment lost 0 bases, leaving 3 bases of the junction unmatched.

This clonotype was counted between two and nine times. The chain joins TRBV2 to TRBJ2-3; TRBD1 agrees at 9 bases. The CDR3 spans 15 residues. The junction had 10 bases not matched to a gene; V was cut back by 6 bases and J by 6 bases. Germline CDR1 reads SNHLY; CDR2 reads FYNNEI. The CDR3 is CASRSGTGPWDTQYF. CDR3 DNA sequence: TGTGCCAGCAGATCCGGGACAGGGCCTTGGGATACGCAGTATTTT.

At least ten counts were recorded for this clonotype. The chain recombines TRBV6-5 with TRBJ2-1, with a tentative D call TRBD2 (6 bases). Trimming pared 2 bases from V and 7 bases from J, leaving 6 bases between. There are 12 residues in the CDR3. In germline, CDR1 is MNHEY, CDR2 SVGAGI. CDR3 sequence: CASSYGGNEQFF. CDR3 nucleotide sequence: TGTGCCAGCAGTTACGGGGGGAATGAGCAGTTCTTC.

This clonotype was detected many times. The chain combines TRBV7-2 with TRBJ2-1; tentatively, D is TRBD1 or TRBD2 (5 bases each). The CDR3 is 14 amino acids. Germline CDR1 and CDR2: SGHTA and FQGNSA. V was trimmed by 2 bases and J by 2 bases, leaving 7 bases between them. The CDR3 loop reads CASSLSGPYNEQFF. DNA for the CDR3: TGTGCCAGCAGCTTATCGGGGCCCTACAATGAGCAGTTCTTC.

This clonotype came up a few times. The chain has TRBV6-2 or TRBV6-3 and TRBJ2-1, with D maybe TRBD2 (5 bases). Trimming removed 7 bases from V and 7 bases from J, with 14 bases in between. Germline-derived CDR1 and CDR2 are MNHEY and SVGEGT. This CDR3 region has 13 residues. CDR3 sequence (DNA): TGTGCCAGCACCCCACCGCCGGGGAATGAGCAGTTCTTC. It encodes CASTPPPGNEQFF.

This clonotype has just a few counts. CDR3 DNA: TGTGCCAGCAGCCTCGAAATGATTCCTTTCTATGGCTACACCTTC. Translating it yields CASSLEMIPFYGYTF. The V gene is TRBV6-1, the J gene TRBJ1-2; D is uncertain. V was shortened by 6 bases and J by 4 bases, with 18 bases between the two germline ends. The germline V gene encodes CDR1 MNHNS and CDR2 SASEGT. This CDR3 spans 15 amino acids.

This chain joins TRBV3-1 and TRBJ2-1, with 11 bases identical to TRBD2. The CDR3 consists of 18 residues. The V gene end was trimmed by 3 bases and the J gene end by 2 bases; junction bases not matched to a gene: 9. Germline lookup yields CDR1 LGHDT and CDR2 YNNKEL (reference sequence). Here the CDR3 reads CASSQEIPSGGTYNEQFF. The CDR3 DNA reads TGTGCCAGCAGCCAGGAGATCCCTAGCGGGGGGACCTACAATGAGCAGTTCTTC.

This clonotype was counted at least ten times. The genes are TRBV7-9 and TRBJ2-4; no firm D call. The CDR3 covers 17 residues. CDR1 is SEHNR, CDR2 FQNEAQ, per germline (reference sequence). V lost 1 base and J 0 bases, leaving 13 bases between the germline ends. The DNA for the CDR3 is TGTGCCAGCAGCTTAGTCGCCTCCGGTTCAGCCAAAAACATTCAGTACTTC. This gives the protein CASSLVASGSAKNIQYF.

Many counts were recorded for this clonotype. V usage is TRBV10-3 and J usage is TRBJ2-3, with D tentatively TRBD2 (5 bases). This CDR3 is 17 amino acids long. V lost 5 bases to trimming and J lost 6 bases, with 24 bases between them. Per the germline V gene, CDR1 is ENHRY and CDR2 is SYGVKD. The CDR3 here is CAISHPILDGERDTQYF. The CDR3 DNA reads TGTGCCATCAGTCATCCTATACTAGACGGCGAACGGGATACGCAGTATTTT.